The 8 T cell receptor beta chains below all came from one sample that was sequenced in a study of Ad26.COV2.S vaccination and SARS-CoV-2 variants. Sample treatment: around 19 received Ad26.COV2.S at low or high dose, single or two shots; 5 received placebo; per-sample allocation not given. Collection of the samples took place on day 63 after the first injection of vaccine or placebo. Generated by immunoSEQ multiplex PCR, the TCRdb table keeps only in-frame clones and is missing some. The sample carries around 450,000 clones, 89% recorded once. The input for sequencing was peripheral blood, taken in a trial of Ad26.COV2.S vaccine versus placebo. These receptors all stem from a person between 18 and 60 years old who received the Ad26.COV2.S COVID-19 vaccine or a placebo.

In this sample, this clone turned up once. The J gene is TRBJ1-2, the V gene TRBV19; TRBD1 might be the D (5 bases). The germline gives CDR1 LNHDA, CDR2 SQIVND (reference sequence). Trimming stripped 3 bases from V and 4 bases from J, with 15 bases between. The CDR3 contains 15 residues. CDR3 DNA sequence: TGTGCCAGTAGTATTTCCGAGAGGGGTGTCTATGGCTACACCTTC. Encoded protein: CASSISERGVYGYTF.

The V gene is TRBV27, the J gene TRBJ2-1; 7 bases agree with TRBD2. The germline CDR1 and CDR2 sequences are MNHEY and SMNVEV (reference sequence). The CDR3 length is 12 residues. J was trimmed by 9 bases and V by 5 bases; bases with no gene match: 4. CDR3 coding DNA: TGTGCCAGCAGTATCGGCGGGAGTGAGCAGTTCTTC. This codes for CASSIGGSEQFF.

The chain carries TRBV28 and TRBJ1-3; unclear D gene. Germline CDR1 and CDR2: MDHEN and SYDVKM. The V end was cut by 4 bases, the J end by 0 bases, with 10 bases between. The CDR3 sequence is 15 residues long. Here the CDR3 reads CASSSSTNSGNTIYF. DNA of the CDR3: TGTGCCAGCAGTTCCTCGACGAACTCTGGAAACACCATATATTTT.

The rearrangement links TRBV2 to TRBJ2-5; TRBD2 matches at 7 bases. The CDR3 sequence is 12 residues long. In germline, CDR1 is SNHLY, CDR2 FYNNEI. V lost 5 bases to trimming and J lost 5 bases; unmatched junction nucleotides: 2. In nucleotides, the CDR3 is TGTGCCAGCAGTTGGGAGGGCGAGACCCAGTACTTC. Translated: CASSWEGETQYF.

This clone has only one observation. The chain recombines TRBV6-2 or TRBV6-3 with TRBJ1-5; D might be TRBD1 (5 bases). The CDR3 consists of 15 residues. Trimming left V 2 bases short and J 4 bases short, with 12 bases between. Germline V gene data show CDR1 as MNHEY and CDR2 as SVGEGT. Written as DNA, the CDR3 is TGTGCCAGCAGTTACGACAGCCGCCTTAATCAGCCCCAGCATTTT. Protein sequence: CASSYDSRLNQPQHF.

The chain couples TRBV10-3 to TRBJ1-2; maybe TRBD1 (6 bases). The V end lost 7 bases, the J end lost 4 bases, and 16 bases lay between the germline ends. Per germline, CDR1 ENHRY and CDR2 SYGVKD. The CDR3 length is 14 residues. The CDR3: CAITKPDSTYGYTF. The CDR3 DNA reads TGTGCCATCACTAAACCGGACAGTACCTATGGCTACACCTTC.

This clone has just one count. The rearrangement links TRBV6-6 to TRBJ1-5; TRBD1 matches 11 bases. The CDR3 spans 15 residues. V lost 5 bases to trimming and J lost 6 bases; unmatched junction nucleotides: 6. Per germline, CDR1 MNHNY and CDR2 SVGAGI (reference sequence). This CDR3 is CASSQDRGRGQPQHF. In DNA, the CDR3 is TGTGCCAGCAGTCAGGACAGGGGGCGCGGTCAGCCCCAGCATTTT.

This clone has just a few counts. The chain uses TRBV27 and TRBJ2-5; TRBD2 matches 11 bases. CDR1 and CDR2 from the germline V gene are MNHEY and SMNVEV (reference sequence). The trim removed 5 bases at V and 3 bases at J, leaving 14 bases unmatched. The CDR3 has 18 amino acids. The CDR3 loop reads CASSPRGSGGVYEETQYF. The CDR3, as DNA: TGTGCCAGCAGTCCCCGGGGTAGCGGGGGGGTATATGAAGAGACCCAGTACTTC.